This T cell receptor (beta chain) was identified in a study of human T cells and chemical hapten exposure. Study as a whole: Diphenylcyclopropenone doses were given weekly to the scalps of patients across the roughly 25-week study.

Time point specified: patch test 3, about 24 weeks after DPC sensitization. Treatment noted: therapeutic diphenylcyclopropenone sensitization with weekly scalp DPC. It was from unfractionated whole blood that total RNA was extracted. Study results and limitations: Against controls, expanded TCRs gave rise to significantly more large CDR3 similarity clusters.

TCRdb re-analysed the RACE reads in MiXCR, keeping a single row per CDR3 protein. Among under 100,000 distinct CDR3 sequences, about a tenth were seen once, and the ten largest hold around 3.6%. CDR1 is SGHNT and CDR2 is YENEEA in the germline V gene. V lost 5 bases and J lost 1; bases outside the gene matches: 1. The CDR3 contains 14 residues. This clonotype was seen at least ten times. Antigen specificity is unknown. Here the sequenced sample was whole blood, taken in connection with sensitization to the hapten diphenylcyclopropenone (DPC). The receptor was derived from a woman in her forties or fifties with alopecia areata. Some clones in this sample may be carry-over from other donors' samples. The chain is built from TRBV11-3 and TRBJ2-2, with 7 nucleotides matching TRBD1. CDR3 residues: CASSRTGNTGELFF. For the CDR3, the DNA is TGTGCCAGCAGCCGGACAGGGAACACCGGGGAGCTGTTTTTT.